The 4 T cell receptor beta chains listed next were all sequenced from one sample in a study of early T cells in non-severe SARS-CoV-2 infection. TCRdb fed the 5' RACE reads into MiXCR, producing one record per CDR3 protein. The repertoire holds around 40,000 distinct CDR3 sequences, 6.3% seen once, with 5.9% in the top ten. The sequenced material came from whole blood. Receptors were obtained from an adult who was a healthcare worker with PCR-confirmed SARS-CoV-2 infection or an uninfected control (not recorded which).

There are many counts of this clonotype. The gene calls are TRBV11-2 and TRBJ2-1, with 10 positions matching TRBD2. Germline V lookup: CDR1 SGHAT, CDR2 FQNNGV. The V segment lost 0 bases and the J segment 7 bases; nucleotides outside the gene matches: 9. The CDR3 is 17 residues long. DNA of the CDR3: TGTGCCAGCAGCTTAGACCTCCTAGCGGGAGAAACTAATGAGCAGTTCTTC. Amino acid sequence: CASSLDLLAGETNEQFF.

This clonotype was detected many times. The CDR3 nucleotides are TGTGCCAGCAGTCGGACGCTTAATCAGCCCCAGCATTTT. Translated, it gives CASSRTLNQPQHF. V is TRBV6-5 and J is TRBJ1-5; D is unclear. The CDR3 covers 13 residues. V shed 5 bases and J shed 4 bases, with 9 bases lying between them. CDR1 is MNHEY and CDR2 is SVGAGI in the germline V gene.

This clonotype showed up just a few times. V usage is TRBV20-1 and J usage is TRBJ2-7, with 10 positions matching TRBD2. CDR3 size: 12 residues. CDR1 is DFQATT, CDR2 SNEGSKA, per germline (reference sequence). The junction had 5 bases not matched to a gene; V was cut back by 3 bases and J by 9 bases. The CDR3 is CSASLAGVGQYF. DNA of the CDR3: TGCAGTGCTAGCCTAGCGGGAGTAGGGCAGTACTTC.

The J gene is TRBJ2-1, the V gene TRBV12-3 or TRBV12-4; TRBD1 matches at 7 bases. The V segment lost 7 bases and the J segment 2 bases; nucleotides outside the gene matches: 8. This CDR3 is built from 15 residues. The CDR3, as DNA: TGTGCCAGCACCTCCCGACAGGGCGCCTACAATGAGCAGTTCTTC. Amino acids: CASTSRQGAYNEQFF.